The clone carrying this T cell receptor beta chain has ten or more counts. The antigen remains unidentified. This beta chain slipped into a library made for alpha chains as a stray read, so its size is not meaningful. The source of the sample is a study of spatial heterogeneity in lung cancer. The study's findings and limits: In tumors, expanded intratumoral alpha and beta TCR counts tracked mutation counts.

TCRdb reprocessed the 5' RACE reads via MiXCR and lists one record per CDR3 protein. The table lists 8,000 to 10,000 distinct CDR3 sequences, about 6.5% of them singletons. Time point described: sample taken at primary tumor resection. Untreated early-stage non-small cell lung cancer patients, fewer than 85 in total, were the donors. Whole RNA, which was extracted from tumor, nontumor lung tissue or frozen PBMC, was sequenced without any cell sorting. Germline loops: CDR1 SGDLS, CDR2 YYNGEE. This CDR3 has 15 residues. Trimming cost V 0 bases and J 9 bases, with 13 bases left between them. Here the sequenced sample was lung tumor tissue, taken at surgery. The gene calls are TRBV9 and TRBJ1-6; D unresolved. This sequence originates from a male donor with early-stage non-small cell lung cancer. The CDR3 reads CASSVEVGVGSPLHF. CDR3 in DNA: TGTGCCAGCAGCGTAGAGGTCGGCGTTGGTTCACCCCTCCACTTT.